Below, 11 T cell receptor beta chains from the same sample are listed, as sequenced in a study of T cell responses to AZD1222 COVID-19 vaccine. Sequenced by immunoSEQ multiplex PCR; TCRdb stores in-frame clones only, minus some. The sample consists of tens of thousands of clones, 90% of them appearing once. This sample comprised peripheral blood, obtained 28 days after the second AZD1222 dose. These receptors originate from an adult who received the AZD1222 COVID-19 vaccine.

The rearrangement uses TRBV11-2 and TRBJ1-1; D possibly corresponds to TRBD1 (5 bases). The CDR3 consists of 14 residues. Germline assignment: CDR1 SGHAT and CDR2 FQNNGV. Trimming shortened V by 3 bases and J by 6 bases, and 14 bases separated the two germline ends. This chain's CDR3 is CASSFGTRIPEAFF. The CDR3 DNA reads as TGTGCCAGCAGCTTTGGGACCAGAATTCCTGAAGCTTTCTTT.

The rearrangement uses TRBV25-1 and TRBJ1-6; TRBD1 agrees at 8 bases. CDR3 length equals 16 residues. Germline CDR1 MGHDK, CDR2 SYGVNS. V was pared by 4 bases and J by 7 bases, with 9 bases of the junction left unmatched. CDR3 DNA sequence: TGTGCCAGCAGTGCAGATCAGGGGGCCTGGAATTCACCCCTCCACTTT. The encoded protein is CASSADQGAWNSPLHF. The full variable domain, its missing parts supplied by reference TRBV25-1 and TRBJ1-6, is EADIYQTPRYLVIGTGKKITLECSQTMGHDKMYWYQQDPGMELHLIHYSYGVNSTEKGDLSSESTVSRIRTEHFPLTLESARPSHTSQYLCASSADQGAWNSPLHFGNGTRLTVT.

Note on this clone: The sample carries other DNA sequences with the same CDR3. The gene calls are TRBV28 and TRBJ1-5; no reliable D call. The CDR3 contains 16 residues. The germline V gene has CDR1 MDHEN and CDR2 SYDVKM. The V and J ends lost 3 bases and 0 bases respectively, with 12 bases between them. The CDR3 is CASSFRAAYSNQPQHF. The CDR3 nucleotides are TGTGCCAGCAGTTTTAGGGCAGCTTATAGCAATCAGCCCCAGCATTTT.

The rearrangement uses TRBV4-2 and TRBJ2-3; D is unclear. This CDR3 spans 15 amino acids. CDR1 is LGHNA, CDR2 YNFKEQ, per germline. The germline V and J ends were trimmed by 0 bases and 1 base, with 8 bases remaining between them. CDR3 sequence reads: CASSQDHLGTDTQYF. The DNA of the CDR3 is TGTGCCAGCAGCCAAGATCACCTAGGCACAGATACGCAGTATTTT.

The chain recombines TRBV5-4 with TRBJ2-1; 13 bases agree with TRBD2. Germline CDR1 and CDR2: SGHNT and YYREEE (reference sequence). The ends lost 1 base at V and 1 base at J; junction bases unmatched: 11. The CDR3 is 20 amino acids. The DNA of the CDR3 is TGTGCCAGCAGCTTGAGTCTAGGACTAGCGGGGGTCCGATCCTACAATGAGCAGTTCTTC. This sequence encodes CASSLSLGLAGVRSYNEQFF. Full variable domain (remainder filled in from reference TRBV5-4 and TRBJ2-1): ETGVTQSPTHLIKTRGQQVTLRCSSQSGHNTVSWYQQALGQGPQFIFQYYREEENGRGNFPPRFSGLQFPNYSSELNVNALELDDSALYLCASSLSLGLAGVRSYNEQFFGPGTRLTVL.

V gene TRBV4-1 combines with J gene TRBJ2-7; 11 nucleotides line up with TRBD2. Unmatched junction bases numbered 19, after V lost 3 bases and J lost 6 bases. Germline V lookup: CDR1 MGHRA, CDR2 YSYEKL. This CDR3 has 19 residues. The CDR3 DNA reads TGCGCCAGCAGCCAGAAACTAGCGGGGGAACGGGCTGGTGGGGCCGAGCAGTACTTC. Translation gives CASSQKLAGERAGGAEQYF.

The J gene is TRBJ1-3, the V gene TRBV7-2; D is perhaps TRBD1 (5 bases). CDR1 is SGHTA, CDR2 FQGNSA, per germline. The CDR3 sequence is 16 residues long. Trimming shortened V by 1 base and J by 2 bases, and 12 bases separated the two germline ends. CDR3 region: CASSLEGRVPGNTIYF. The CDR3 coding sequence is TGTGCCAGCAGCTTAGAGGGGAGGGTCCCTGGAAACACCATATATTTT.

The chain joins TRBV7-2 to TRBJ1-6; 8 bases map to TRBD1. The trim removed 6 bases at V and 10 bases at J, leaving 8 bases unmatched. The CDR3 is 14 residues long. Germline V lookup: CDR1 SGHTA, CDR2 FQGNSA. The CDR3 protein is CASRPGQGWSPLHF. CDR3 nucleotide sequence: TGTGCCAGCAGACCAGGACAGGGCTGGTCACCCCTCCACTTT.

The chain has TRBV5-1 and TRBJ1-6, with a possible D match to TRBD1 (5 bases). CDR3 length equals 14 residues. Trimming removed 2 bases from V and 9 bases from J, with 12 bases in between. Germline assignment: CDR1 SGHRS and CDR2 YFSETQ. The CDR3 DNA reads TGCGCCAGCAGCTTCGCGACAGAAGGTTCACCCCTCCACTTT. It codes for CASSFATEGSPLHF.

The chain links TRBV25-1 to TRBJ1-2, with D hard to call. V lost 7 bases to trimming and J lost 3 bases, with 3 bases between them. The CDR3 has 10 amino acids. Per germline, CDR1 MGHDK and CDR2 SYGVNS. Here the CDR3 DNA reads TGTGCCAGCATTTACTATGGCTACACCTTC. Protein sequence: CASIYYGYTF.

The V gene is TRBV28, the J gene TRBJ2-1, with 8 bases lining up with TRBD2. Germline V gene lookup returns CDR1 MDHEN and CDR2 SYDVKM. V shed 7 bases, J shed 9 bases, and the junction held 11 bases outside the gene matches. This CDR3 is built from 14 residues. The CDR3 region has the DNA TGTGCCAGCACGGTCCTGGCGGGGGGTAGTGAGCAGTTCTTC. Encoded protein: CASTVLAGGSEQFF. Full variable domain (outside the CDR3, taken from reference TRBV28 and TRBJ2-1): DVKVTQSSRYLVKRTGEKVFLECVQDMDHENMFWYRQDPGLGLRLIYFSYDVKMKEKGDIPEGYSVSREKKERFSLILESASTNQTSMYLCASTVLAGGSEQFFGPGTRLTVL.